The text below deals with one T cell receptor beta chain. In this sample, this clonotype turned up a few times. It lacks a known antigen. Base qualities are not provided; no much larger clone lies one nucleotide away. Library prep was done by PCR. The sequencing machine was an Illumina HiSeq 2500. Molecular barcoding was employed in the preparation of TCR libraries, with unique molecular identifiers being used to normalize TCRbeta repertoire quantification. The public reads were reprocessed in TCRdb via fastp at Q25 and MiXCR, keeping in-frame beta chains. When rows share a CDR3 protein, they turn into one entry using the most common DNA and genes. The sample has some 500,000 distinct CDR3 sequences on record, approximately 32% of them singletons. The leading ten clones occupy approximately 2.3% of the sample. These data are taken from a study of T-cell reconstitution after alpha-beta-depleted transplantation in children (dated by TCRdb to 2016 to 2017). About the full investigation: The study quantitatively tracked T-cell immune reconstitution after TCRalphabeta/CD19-depleted allogeneic hematopoietic cell transplantation in children using TCR repertoire profiling.

From the germline V gene, CDR1 is SGHRS and CDR2 is YFSETQ. Its CDR3 holds 14 amino acids, cysteine through phenylalanine. Only the CDR3 part of the read is kept: 42 bases, read in frame from the first base. V was cut back by 0 bases and J by 8 bases, leaving a gap of 12 bases between them. The chain couples TRBV5-1 to TRBJ2-1; the D gene is perhaps TRBD1, on 6 matching bases. The sequenced sample was PBMCs from the stem cell graft donor, obtained from the stem cell graft. This receptor was obtained from a human donor who donated a stem cell graft to a child with aplastic anemia. The DNA sequence is as follows: TGCGCCAGCAGCTTGGCAACAGGGATCGATGAGCAGTTCTTC. The translation is CASSLATGIDEQFF.